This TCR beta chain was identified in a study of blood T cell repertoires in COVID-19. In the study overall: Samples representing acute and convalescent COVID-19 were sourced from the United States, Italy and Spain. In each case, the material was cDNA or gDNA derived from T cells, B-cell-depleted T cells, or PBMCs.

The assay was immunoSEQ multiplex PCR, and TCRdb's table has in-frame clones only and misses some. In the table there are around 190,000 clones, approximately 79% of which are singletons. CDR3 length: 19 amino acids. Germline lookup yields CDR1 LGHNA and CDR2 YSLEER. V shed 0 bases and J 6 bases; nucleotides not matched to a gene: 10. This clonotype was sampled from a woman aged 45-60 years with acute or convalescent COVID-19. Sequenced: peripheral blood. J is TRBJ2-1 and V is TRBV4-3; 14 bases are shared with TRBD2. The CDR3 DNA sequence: TGCGCCAGCAGCCAAGATCGGACTAGCGGGAGGTTCTCGGGCAATGAGCAGTTCTTC. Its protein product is CASSQDRTSGRFSGNEQFF.